Here is one T cell receptor (beta chain) with its context. It was autoimmune disease history or systemic immunosuppression that excluded patients. Blood got drawn at baseline, again on cycle 4 day 1, and then on cycle 7 day 1. The repertoire was sequenced with immunoSEQ multiplex PCR; TCRdb's copy has only in-frame clones and lacks some. The sample has under 50,000 clones; around 86% are singletons. These data are taken from a study of OX40 agonist ivuxolimab in advanced cancers. On the study more broadly: Participants averaged roughly 60 years of age (range roughly 23 to 80) and were over 75% male. Two patients with cutaneous melanoma and one with hepatocellular carcinoma, three in total, showed partial responses.

Germline CDR1 is GTSNPN and CDR2 is SVGIG (reference sequence). CDR3 length: 14 amino acids. The V end was cut by 4 bases, the J end by 7 bases, with 17 bases between. This rearrangement joins TRBV30 to TRBJ1-5, with D perhaps TRBD1 (6 bases). Here the sequenced sample was CD4+ or CD8+ T cells sorted from blood, taken in a trial of the OX40 agonist ivuxolimab. This receptor was obtained from an adult with an advanced solid tumor such as melanoma, head and neck, liver or kidney cancer. The CDR3 DNA reads as TGTGCCTGGACGAAAGCCAGGGGAGGACAGCCCCAGCATTTT. Amino acid sequence: CAWTKARGGQPQHF.